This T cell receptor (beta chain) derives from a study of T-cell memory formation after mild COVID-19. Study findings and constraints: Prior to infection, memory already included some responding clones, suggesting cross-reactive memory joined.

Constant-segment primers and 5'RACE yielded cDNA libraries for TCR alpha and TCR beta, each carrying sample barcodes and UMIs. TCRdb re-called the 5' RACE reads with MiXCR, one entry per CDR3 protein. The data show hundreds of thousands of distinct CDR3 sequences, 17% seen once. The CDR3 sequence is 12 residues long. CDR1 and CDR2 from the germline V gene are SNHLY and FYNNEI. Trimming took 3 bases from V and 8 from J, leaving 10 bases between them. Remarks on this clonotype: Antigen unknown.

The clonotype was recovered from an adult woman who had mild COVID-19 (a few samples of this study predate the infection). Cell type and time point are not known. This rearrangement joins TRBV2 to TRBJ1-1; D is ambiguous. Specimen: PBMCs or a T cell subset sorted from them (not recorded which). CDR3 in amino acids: CASSDDTQEAFF. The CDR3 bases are TGTGCCAGCAGTGACGACACCCAGGAAGCTTTCTTT.